The source of this T cell receptor (beta chain) is a study of blood T cell repertoires in COVID-19. About the research overall: The analysed material was cDNA or gDNA that came from T cells, B-cell-depleted T cells, or PBMCs.

Which cohort a participant joined came from the clinical history participants gave. Germline values: CDR1 MNHEY, CDR2 SVGAGI. This CDR3 is 14 amino acids long. Deletions cut 6 bases from V and 0 bases from J, with 8 bases between. Sequenced by immunoSEQ multiplex PCR; TCRdb stores in-frame clones only, minus some. The data show roughly 300,000 clones, more than 70% seen once. The TCR originated in a woman in her twenties or thirties who had recovered from COVID-19. The sequenced material came from PBMCs or T cells enriched from blood (not recorded which). The chain combines TRBV6-5 with TRBJ1-4; D call uncertain. CDR3 bases: TGTGCCAGCAGGAGGAGCGCAACTAATGAAAAACTGTTTTTT. This sequence encodes CASRRSATNEKLFF.